Following are 20 T cell receptor gamma chains from one sample sequenced in a study of gammadelta T cells in human blood. TCRdb reapplied CATT to the RT-PCR reads. This repertoire shows some 170 gamma-chain clones, approximately 12% found once; its top ten account for 35% to 45%. Material for sequencing was Vgamma9Vdelta2 gamma-delta T cells from adult blood. These receptors all stem from a human donor.

The rearrangement links TRGV9 to TRGJP. Germline V lookup: CDR1 GITISATS, CDR2 ISYDGTV (reference sequence). This CDR3 comprises 17 residues. With V trimmed by 0 bases and J by 7 bases, 6 bases remained unmatched. The CDR3 region has the DNA TGTGCCTTGTGGGAGGTGCATCGGGAGTTGGGCAAAAAAATCAAGGTATTT. As protein: CALWEVHRELGKKIKVF.

This clone was detected a few times. TCRdb lists the protein of a much larger clone for this DNA, which differs at residue 9, so this is likely a read error; the protein given here is translated from the DNA itself. This chain joins TRGV9 and TRGJP. The CDR3 is made up of 16 amino acids. The germline CDR1 and CDR2 sequences are GITISATS and ISYDGTV (reference sequence). The CDR3 bases are TGTGCCTTGTGGGAGGTGCAAGAGTTTGGCAAAAAAATCAAGGTATTT. Translating it yields CALWEVQEFGKKIKVF.

This clone showed up just a few times. With only one base between it and a far larger clone, this is likely a read error. Within the sample, other DNA sequences also encode this same CDR3. The chain joins TRGV8 to TRGJ1 or TRGJ2. The length of the CDR3 is 14 residues. Germline CDR1 reads VENAVY; CDR2 reads YDSYNSRV. The CDR3 DNA is TGTGCCACCTGGCCCGCCCTGAGTTATTGTAAGAAACTTTTT. This codes for CATWPALSYCKKLF.

This clone is classed as hyperexpanded. Other DNA sequences within the sample encode an identical CDR3. This chain joins TRGV9 and TRGJP. V trimming: 0 bases; J trimming: 7 bases; junction bases outside the gene matches: 3. Germline V gives CDR1 GITISATS, CDR2 ISYDGTV (reference sequence). The CDR3 extends over 16 amino acids. The CDR3 nucleotides are TGTGCCTTGTGGGAGGTGAATGAGTTGGGCAAAAAAATCAAGGTATTT. Encoded protein: CALWEVNELGKKIKVF.

This clone was counted only a few times. The rearrangement links TRGV9 to TRGJP. The length of the CDR3 is 18 residues. J gave up 5 bases and V 0 bases, and 7 bases lay outside the gene matches. In germline, CDR1 is GITISATS, CDR2 ISYDGTV (reference sequence). CDR3 in DNA: TGTGCCTTGTGGGAGGTGCAGTCTGAAGAGTTGGGCAAAAAAATCAAGGTATTT. Residues: CALWEVQSEELGKKIKVF.

By frequency in the sample, this clone is large. The same CDR3 can be traced to other DNA sequences in this sample. This rearrangement joins TRGV9 to TRGJP. Trimming cost V 1 base and J 7 bases; bases outside gene matches: 4. Germline V lookup: CDR1 GITISATS, CDR2 ISYDGTV (reference sequence). This CDR3 comprises 16 residues. The CDR3 loop is CALWEVKELGKKIKVF. Here the CDR3 DNA reads TGTGCCTTGTGGGAGGTCAAGGAGTTGGGCAAAAAAATCAAGGTATTT.

Concerning this clone: A much larger clone sits a single nucleotide away, making a read error possible. The chain links TRGV9 to TRGJP. V was pared by 2 bases and J by 7 bases, with 11 bases of the junction left unmatched. Germline V gene sequence: CDR1 GITISATS, CDR2 ISYDGTV (reference sequence). The CDR3 spans 18 residues. CDR3 DNA sequence: TGTGCCTTGTGGGAGGAGGATGGGAGTGAGTTGGGCAAAAAAATCAAGGTATTT. Amino acid sequence: CALWEEDGSELGKKIKVF.

This clone was found a few times. The chain links TRGV9 to TRGJP. Germline lookup yields CDR1 GITISATS and CDR2 ISYDGTV (reference sequence). CDR3 size: 17 residues. Trimming at V came to 2 bases and at J to 4 bases, leaving 5 bases not matched to a gene. CDR3 in DNA: TGTGCCTTGTGGGAGGCCATCCAAGAGTTGGGCAAAAAAATCAAGGTATTT. Translation: CALWEAIQELGKKIKVF.

This clone was found a few times. It may be a read error: a sequence one base away is much more abundant. The chain joins TRGV2 to TRGJ1 or TRGJ2. The CDR3 is 13 amino acids. The germline CDR1 and CDR2 sequences are EGSNGY and YDSYNSKV. CDR3 loop: CATCPQNYYKNLF. CDR3 bases: TGTGCCACCTGCCCTCAGAATTATTATAAGAACCTCTTT.

This clone was counted only a few times. The chain is built from TRGV9 and TRGJP. Germline lookup yields CDR1 GITISATS and CDR2 ISYDGTV (reference sequence). This CDR3 contains 17 residues. The ends lost 0 bases at V and 4 bases at J; junction bases unmatched: 3. The CDR3, as DNA: TGTGCCTTGTGGGAGGTGCCTCAAGAGTTGGGCAAAAAAATCAAGGTATTT. It encodes CALWEVPQELGKKIKVF.

This clone is labeled large. The J gene is TRGJ1 or TRGJ2, the V gene TRGV2. In germline, CDR1 is EGSNGY, CDR2 YDSYNSKV. Trimming removed 7 bases from V and 0 bases from J; junction bases left unmatched: 6. The length of the CDR3 is 13 residues. CDR3 sequence reads: CATCPQNYYKKLF. The CDR3 DNA follows: TGTGCCACCTGCCCTCAGAATTATTATAAGAAACTCTTT.

Within the sample, this clone is hyperexpanded. At the DNA level, this CDR3 is encoded by other sequences in the same sample as well. This rearrangement joins TRGV9 to TRGJP. The CDR3 has 16 residues. CDR1 and CDR2 from the germline V gene are GITISATS and ISYDGTV (reference sequence). J lost 7 bases, V lost 0 bases, and 3 bases had no gene match. The CDR3 loop reads CALWEVEELGKKIKVF. For the CDR3, the DNA is TGTGCCTTGTGGGAGGTGGAGGAGTTGGGCAAAAAAATCAAGGTATTT.

By its share, this clone is hyperexpanded. In the same sample, other DNA sequences code for this CDR3. This chain uses TRGV9 with TRGJP. V lost 2 bases and J lost 7; bases outside the gene matches: 2. CDR3 length: 15 residues. Germline V CDR1 and CDR2: GITISATS, ISYDGTV (reference sequence). CDR3 loop: CALWEAELGKKIKVF. CDR3 nucleotides: TGTGCCTTGTGGGAGGCGGAGTTGGGCAAAAAAATCAAGGTATTT.

A single count supports this clone. A much larger clone sits a single nucleotide away, making a read error possible. V and J are TRGV9 and TRGJP. After removal of 0 bases from V and 7 bases from J, the junction contained 6 bases not matched to a gene. Germline CDR1 reads GITISATS; CDR2 reads ISYDGTV (reference sequence). The CDR3 loop spans 17 amino acids. CDR3 bases: TGTGCCTTGTGGGAGGTGGTTCAGGAGTTGGGCAAAAAAATCAAGGTATTT. Protein product: CALWEVVQELGKKIKVF.

In this sample, this clone turned up a few times. A read error is likely here: a far larger clone is one base away. This chain connects TRGV9 to TRGJP. Germline V gene sequence: CDR1 GITISATS, CDR2 ISYDGTV (reference sequence). The CDR3 has 15 amino acids. V lost 6 bases, J lost 2 bases, and 1 base stayed unmatched. The CDR3: CALWRQELGKKIKVF. CDR3 DNA: TGTGCCTTGTGGAGGCAAGAGTTGGGCAAAAAAATCAAGGTATTT.

Points on this clone: This clone may be a read error of a much larger clone one base away. Other DNA sequences within the sample encode an identical CDR3. The chain uses TRGV9 and TRGJP. Germline lookup yields CDR1 GITISATS and CDR2 ISYDGTV (reference sequence). The CDR3 totals 17 residues. CDR3 coding DNA: TGTGCCTTGTGGGAGGTGCGGAGAGAGTTGGGAAAAAAAATCAAGGTATTT. Translating it yields CALWEVRRELGKKIKVF.

This clone qualifies as hyperexpanded. Additional DNA sequences in this sample encode the identical CDR3. The chain has TRGV9 and TRGJP. V shed 0 bases and J 7 bases; nucleotides not matched to a gene: 3. Germline V gene data show CDR1 as GITISATS and CDR2 as ISYDGTV (reference sequence). The CDR3 is 16 residues long. The CDR3 bases are TGTGCCTTGTGGGAGGTGCGGGAGTTGGGCAAAAAAATCAAGGTATTT. It yields the protein CALWEVRELGKKIKVF.

This clone is large within its sample. This same CDR3 is encoded by further DNA sequences in the sample. The chain recombines TRGV9 with TRGJP. V shed 5 bases and J 4 bases; nucleotides not matched to a gene: 2. Germline-derived CDR1 and CDR2 are GITISATS and ISYDGTV (reference sequence). The CDR3 is made up of 15 amino acids. CDR3 protein: CALWAQELGKKIKVF. CDR3 in DNA: TGTGCCTTGTGGGCCCAAGAGTTGGGCAAAAAAATCAAGGTATTT.

This clone ranks as large. This likely came from a read error, as a far larger clone is one base away. The sample has other DNA sequences that encode this CDR3 too. The chain links TRGV9 to TRGJP. Trimming cost V 0 bases and J 7 bases; bases outside gene matches: 0. Germline values: CDR1 GITISATS, CDR2 ISYDGTV (reference sequence). This CDR3 has 15 amino acids. This CDR3 is CALWEVELGKKIKVF. The DNA for the CDR3 is TGTGCCTTGTGGGAGGTGGAGTTGGGCAAAAAAATCAAGGTATTT.

By share, this clone counts as large. The chain uses TRGV9 and TRGJP. With V trimmed by 1 base and J by 4 bases, 4 bases remained unmatched. CDR3 length: 17 residues. Per germline, CDR1 GITISATS and CDR2 ISYDGTV (reference sequence). DNA for the CDR3: TGTGCCTTGTGGGAGGTACGCCAAGAGTTGGGCAAAAAAATCAAGGTATTT. Its protein product is CALWEVRQELGKKIKVF.